The 28 T cell receptor beta chains below all came from one sample that was sequenced in a study of blood T cell repertoires in COVID-19. Sequenced by immunoSEQ multiplex PCR; TCRdb stores in-frame clones only, minus some. The sample lists hundreds of thousands of clones, 89% occurring once. Sequencing was performed on PBMCs or T cells enriched from blood (not recorded which). Receptors were obtained from a middle-aged woman who had recovered from COVID-19.

The V and J genes are TRBV28 and TRBJ2-1, with 9 nucleotides matching TRBD1. The CDR3 extends over 15 amino acids. The V segment lost 4 bases and the J segment 6 bases; nucleotides outside the gene matches: 7. The V gene's germline CDR1 is MDHEN and CDR2 SYDVKM. The CDR3 here is CASSYRDRVVNEQFF. The CDR3 region has the DNA TGTGCCAGCAGTTACCGGGACAGGGTGGTCAATGAGCAGTTCTTC.

The chain joins TRBV9 to TRBJ2-7; 7 nucleotides line up with TRBD2. The CDR3 runs to 13 residues. Germline V gives CDR1 SGDLS, CDR2 YYNGEE. V lost 3 bases and J lost 2; bases outside the gene matches: 2. The CDR3 here is CASSGGTTYEQYF. The CDR3 nucleotides are TGTGCCAGCAGCGGGGGGACTACCTACGAGCAGTACTTC.

V gene TRBV19 combines with J gene TRBJ1-1; possibly TRBD1 for D (6 bases). The germline CDR1 and CDR2 sequences are LNHDA and SQIVND (reference sequence). The CDR3 runs 13 residues. Between the trimmed V and J ends, which lost 4 bases and 3 bases, there was a span of 9 bases. The CDR3 DNA follows: TGTGCCAGTAGTACACAGGGCCACACTGAAGCTTTCTTT. Translating gives CASSTQGHTEAFF.

This clone was picked up one time. The rearrangement links TRBV19 to TRBJ1-1; 10 bases are a match to TRBD1. V dropped 8 bases and J dropped 3; count of bases not matched to a gene: 6. In germline, CDR1 is LNHDA, CDR2 SQIVND (reference sequence). This CDR3 region has 14 residues. The CDR3 coding sequence is TGTGCCAGTCTTGACAGGGGGCGATACACTGAAGCTTTCTTT. The encoded protein is CASLDRGRYTEAFF.

The chain combines TRBV7-2 with TRBJ1-2; D is perhaps TRBD1 (5 bases). CDR1 SGHTA and CDR2 FQGNSA come from the germline V gene. The CDR3 is 16 amino acids. V was clipped by 1 base and J by 5 bases, with 17 bases between them. This CDR3 is CASSLGLRVVGYGYTF. The DNA of the CDR3 is TGTGCCAGCAGCTTAGGCCTCAGGGTCGTAGGGTATGGCTACACCTTC.

The chain recombines TRBV2 with TRBJ2-7; D remains ambiguous. CDR3 length equals 11 residues. Germline V lookup: CDR1 SNHLY, CDR2 FYNNEI. The V and J ends lost 8 bases and 0 bases respectively, with 5 bases between them. Here the CDR3 DNA reads TGTGCCAGCGCTAGCTCCTACGAGCAGTACTTC. Protein: CASASSYEQYF.

The chain combines TRBV28 with TRBJ1-2; D remains unclear. V dropped 4 bases and J dropped 1 base, with 16 bases sitting between them. Germline-derived CDR1 and CDR2 are MDHEN and SYDVKM. The CDR3 runs 16 residues. CDR3 residues: CASSYPAGTDNYGYTF. The DNA for the CDR3 is TGTGCCAGCAGTTACCCCGCAGGCACAGATAACTATGGCTACACCTTC.

The chain couples TRBV14 to TRBJ1-4; D possibly corresponds to TRBD1 (5 bases). V gave up 5 bases and J gave up 1 base, with 11 bases separating them. CDR1 and CDR2 from the germline V gene are SGHDN and FVKESK. CDR3 length: 15 amino acids. CDR3: CASSIDRRTNEKLFF. Written as DNA, the CDR3 is TGTGCCAGCAGCATAGACAGACGAACTAATGAAAAACTGTTTTTT.

The V and J genes are TRBV7-8 and TRBJ1-2; 10 bases map to TRBD1. This CDR3 has 14 residues. CDR1 SGHVS and CDR2 FQNEAQ come from the germline V gene. The V segment lost 4 bases and the J segment 3 bases; nucleotides outside the gene matches: 2. CDR3: CASSSGQGDYGYTF. CDR3 nucleotides: TGTGCCAGCAGCTCCGGACAGGGGGACTATGGCTACACCTTC.

The V and J genes are TRBV28 and TRBJ2-7, with D tentatively TRBD2 (6 bases). V lost 5 bases, J lost 8 bases, and 16 bases lay in between. The CDR3 totals 13 residues. Looked up from germline, CDR1 is MDHEN and CDR2 is SYDVKM. The chain's CDR3 is CASSGLPKQKQYF. The CDR3 nucleotides read TGTGCCAGCAGTGGACTACCGAAGCAAAAGCAGTACTTC.

This rearrangement joins TRBV11-2 to TRBJ2-7; D remains unclear. The CDR3 contains 12 residues. Trimming removed 5 bases at V and 1 base at J, with 6 bases between. The germline V gene encodes CDR1 SGHAT and CDR2 FQNNGV. The CDR3 DNA is TGTGCCAGCAGCCCCACATCCTACGAGCAGTACTTC. It is translated as CASSPTSYEQYF.

CDR3 nucleotide sequence: TGTGCCAGCAGCTCGGGACAGAGCAATCAGCCCCAGCATTTT. It encodes CASSSGQSNQPQHF. This chain links TRBV6-2 or TRBV6-3 with TRBJ1-5; 7 nucleotides match TRBD1. The CDR3 length is 14 residues. In germline, CDR1 is MNHEY, CDR2 SVGEGT. Trimming removed 6 bases from V and 1 base from J; junction bases left unmatched: 3.

V and J are TRBV2 and TRBJ2-1; 9 nucleotides match TRBD2. CDR3 length: 14 amino acids. CDR1 and CDR2 (germline): SNHLY, FYNNEI. Unmatched junction bases numbered 6, after V lost 3 bases and J lost 9 bases. The CDR3 DNA reads as TGTGCCAGCAGTGAGAGGCGGGGGGGCGTTGAGCAGTTCTTC. The encoded protein is CASSERRGGVEQFF.

This clone came up a few times. The V gene is TRBV7-8, the J gene TRBJ2-7, with 9 bases that match TRBD1. The CDR3 runs 14 residues. Trimming cost V 3 bases and J 5 bases; bases outside gene matches: 5. The germline V gene has CDR1 SGHVS and CDR2 FQNEAQ. In DNA form, the CDR3 reads TGTGCCAGCAGCTTTAGGACAGGGGACAACGAGCAGTACTTC. Translating it yields CASSFRTGDNEQYF.

This chain joins TRBV11-3 and TRBJ2-7; the match to TRBD2 covers 11 bases. Germline V gene data show CDR1 as SGHNT and CDR2 as YENEEA. V lost 4 bases, J lost 3 bases, and 5 bases stayed unmatched. The length of the CDR3 is 15 residues. For the CDR3, the DNA is TGTGCCAGCAGCTCGACTAGCGGGGCCCACTACGAGCAGTACTTC. Its protein product is CASSSTSGAHYEQYF.

V and J are TRBV9 and TRBJ2-7; 7 positions match TRBD2. Germline V gene lookup returns CDR1 SGDLS and CDR2 YYNGEE. V lost 2 bases to trimming and J lost 4 bases; unmatched junction nucleotides: 12. This CDR3 is built from 16 residues. CDR3 sequence (DNA): TGTGCCAGCAGCGTCTCAGATAGGACTAGAACTTACGAGCAGTACTTC. It codes for CASSVSDRTRTYEQYF. Full variable domain (outside the CDR3, taken from reference TRBV9 and TRBJ2-7): DSGVTQTPKHLITATGQRVTLRCSPRSGDLSVYWYQQSLDQGLQFLIQYYNGEERAKGNILERFSAQQFPDLHSELNLSSLELGDSALYFCASSVSDRTRTYEQYFGPGTRLTVT.

The chain is built from TRBV27 and TRBJ1-2, with 9 nucleotides matching TRBD1. The CDR3 is 17 amino acids. V lost 4 bases, J lost 5 bases, and 14 bases stayed unmatched. CDR1 MNHEY and CDR2 SMNVEV come from the germline V gene (reference sequence). The CDR3 loop reads CASSSPRRGQGPYGYTF. Written as DNA, the CDR3 is TGTGCCAGCAGTTCCCCCCGCCGGGGACAGGGTCCTTATGGCTACACCTTC.

On this clone: This CDR3 is also generated by other DNA sequences in the sample. This chain links TRBV7-2 with TRBJ2-1; 8 positions match TRBD2. V was pared by 1 base and J by 4 bases, with 0 bases of the junction left unmatched. The germline gives CDR1 SGHTA, CDR2 FQGNSA. The CDR3 runs 14 residues. CDR3 residues: CASSLGLAYNEQFF. Here the CDR3 DNA reads TGTGCCAGCAGCTTAGGACTAGCGTACAATGAGCAGTTCTTC.

The genes are TRBV5-4 and TRBJ2-3; 9 nucleotides match TRBD1. With V trimmed by 3 bases and J by 5 bases, 4 bases remained unmatched. The CDR3 totals 14 residues. The germline V gene has CDR1 SGHNT and CDR2 YYREEE (reference sequence). Written as DNA, the CDR3 is TGTGCCAGCAGCTGGGACAGGGAGATAGATACGCAGTATTTT. Its translation: CASSWDREIDTQYF.

The gene calls are TRBV27 and TRBJ2-7, with 8 bases identical to TRBD1. Per germline, CDR1 MNHEY and CDR2 SMNVEV (reference sequence). CDR3 size: 14 residues. Trimming at V came to 5 bases and at J to 3 bases, leaving 6 bases not matched to a gene. This CDR3 is CASSHRDRYYEQYF. CDR3 DNA: TGTGCCAGCAGTCACCGGGACAGGTACTACGAGCAGTACTTC.

The chain links TRBV4-1 to TRBJ1-6; 8 bases match TRBD1. Germline V CDR1 and CDR2: MGHRA, YSYEKL. The CDR3 contains 15 residues. The junction had 5 bases not matched to a gene; V was cut back by 3 bases and J by 7 bases. Here the CDR3 DNA reads TGCGCCAGCAGCCAGGGGACAGGATTAAATTCACCCCTCCACTTT. Translation gives CASSQGTGLNSPLHF.

The chain joins TRBV5-1 to TRBJ1-6; 8 nucleotides agree with TRBD1. Germline loops: CDR1 SGHRS, CDR2 YFSETQ. With 4 bases clipped from V and 5 bases from J, the junction kept 5 bases outside the gene matches. The CDR3 consists of 15 residues. DNA of the CDR3: TGCGCCAGCAGCAGTGCGGGACAGGATAATTCACCCCTCCACTTT. This sequence encodes CASSSAGQDNSPLHF.

This rearrangement joins TRBV5-1 to TRBJ2-2; 10 bases match TRBD2. The CDR3 sequence is 16 residues long. Germline CDR1 is SGHRS and CDR2 is YFSETQ. The junction had 5 bases not matched to a gene; V was cut back by 0 bases and J by 6 bases. In DNA form, the CDR3 reads TGCGCCAGCAGCTTGGCCCTAGCGGGGGTTCCCGGGGAGCTGTTTTTT. It specifies CASSLALAGVPGELFF.

The chain uses TRBV29-1 and TRBJ1-2; TRBD1 matches 8 bases. The germline V gene has CDR1 SQVTM and CDR2 ANQGSEA. The CDR3 sequence is 16 residues long. V shed 0 bases and J 1 base; nucleotides not matched to a gene: 7. The CDR3 is CSVEDQGAGRNYGYTF. The CDR3 nucleotides read TGCAGCGTTGAAGATCAGGGGGCAGGTCGTAACTATGGCTACACCTTC.

V is TRBV28 and J is TRBJ2-7; no clear D gene. The CDR3 extends over 13 amino acids. Germline loops: CDR1 MDHEN, CDR2 SYDVKM. Trimming left V 3 bases short and J 4 bases short, with 10 bases between. As DNA, the CDR3 is TGTGCCAGCAGTTTCCCCGGGTTATACGAGCAGTACTTC. It yields the protein CASSFPGLYEQYF.

CDR3 loop: CASNWATGELFF. As DNA, the CDR3 is TGTGCCAGCAATTGGGCCACCGGGGAGCTGTTTTTT. This sequence joins TRBV2 and TRBJ2-2; D unresolved. The CDR3 is 12 residues long. CDR1 and CDR2 (germline): SNHLY, FYNNEI. V was shortened by 7 bases and J by 4 bases, with 7 bases between the two germline ends.

The chain joins TRBV30 to TRBJ1-3, with D uncertain. In germline, CDR1 is GTSNPN, CDR2 SVGIG (reference sequence). The V and J ends lost 5 bases and 3 bases respectively, with 11 bases between them. This CDR3 spans 13 amino acids. In DNA form, the CDR3 reads TGTGCCTGGTACGGGGTTTTTGGAAACACCATATATTTT. This encodes CAWYGVFGNTIYF.

This rearrangement joins TRBV11-3 to TRBJ2-7, with 10 nucleotides matching TRBD1. CDR1 and CDR2 (germline): SGHNT, YENEEA. This CDR3 is built from 14 residues. The V gene end was trimmed by 5 bases and the J gene end by 3 bases; junction bases not matched to a gene: 4. The CDR3 loop reads CASSHDRGLYEQYF. CDR3 nucleotide sequence: TGTGCCAGCAGCCATGACAGGGGGCTCTACGAGCAGTACTTC. The variable domain in full, with the rest retrieved from reference TRBV11-3 and TRBJ2-7, is EAGVVQSPRYKIIEKKQPVAFWCNPISGHNTLYWYLQNLGQGPELLIRYENEEAVDDSQLPKDRFSAERLKGVDSTLKIQPAELGDSAVYLCASSHDRGLYEQYFGPGTRLTVT.